The 9 T cell receptor beta chains presented below share a single source sample, sequenced in a study of blood T cells in healthy people across ages. A second roughly 6 to 11 cycle PCR used barcoded and J-beta primers. One entry per CDR3 protein results from TCRdb running MiXCR on the 5' RACE reads. This sample has about 780,000 distinct CDR3 sequences; less than 60% occur once, and the top ten carry about a sixth. The sequenced sample consisted of blood. These receptors all stem from an elderly man in good health.

This CDR3 reads CASSAGGLPPLHF. The CDR3 DNA reads TGTGCCAGCAGCGCCGGAGGGCTCCCTCCCCTCCACTTT. The chain combines TRBV9 with TRBJ1-6; D gene unclear. V was clipped by 3 bases and J by 13 bases, with 14 bases between them. This CDR3 spans 13 amino acids. CDR1 is SGDLS and CDR2 is YYNGEE in the germline V gene.

This sequence joins TRBV7-8 and TRBJ2-5, with D possibly TRBD1 on 6 matching bases. This CDR3 spans 14 amino acids. V dropped 4 bases and J dropped 4 bases, with 13 bases sitting between them. CDR1 SGHVS and CDR2 FQNEAQ come from the germline V gene. CDR3: CASSSHRAGETQYF. The CDR3 region has the DNA TGTGCCAGCAGCTCACACAGGGCCGGAGAGACCCAGTACTTC.

The chain couples TRBV5-1 to TRBJ1-2, with D possibly TRBD1 on 5 matching bases. Trimming stripped 5 bases from V and 1 base from J, with 9 bases between. The CDR3 contains 13 residues. From germline, CDR1 is SGHRS and CDR2 YFSETQ. As DNA, the CDR3 is TGCGCCAGCAGGACAGACTTTAACTATGGCTACACCTTC. The encoded protein is CASRTDFNYGYTF.

The chain recombines TRBV20-1 with TRBJ2-1, with 11 bases matching TRBD2. Unmatched junction bases numbered 8, after V lost 1 base and J lost 6 bases. Germline lookup yields CDR1 DFQATT and CDR2 SNEGSKA (reference sequence). The CDR3 length is 16 residues. As DNA, the CDR3 is TGCAGTGCTAGAGCGCTAGCGGGAGGACTCAGCAATGAGCAGTTCTTC. Translated: CSARALAGGLSNEQFF.

This clonotype was counted ten times or more. The chain links TRBV7-2 to TRBJ2-1; TRBD2 matches 7 bases. After removal of 4 bases from V and 1 base from J, the junction contained 10 bases not matched to a gene. The CDR3 contains 17 residues. Germline CDR1 reads SGHTA; CDR2 reads FQGNSA. CDR3 loop: CASSSRMGGSSYNEQFF. The CDR3 bases are TGTGCCAGCAGCTCCCGGATGGGCGGGAGTTCCTACAATGAGCAGTTCTTC.

The CDR3: CASSQGGQGRILILHF. The CDR3 DNA is TGTGCCAGCAGTCAAGGGGGGCAGGGGAGGATATTAATCCTCCACTTT. This sequence joins TRBV28 and TRBJ1-6; tentative D call: TRBD1 (6 bases). V lost 5 bases, J lost 15 bases, and 26 bases lay in between. Germline V CDR1 and CDR2: MDHEN, SYDVKM. There are 16 residues in the CDR3.

This clonotype was seen ten or more times. The CDR3 loop reads CASSLAGGYQETQYF. The CDR3 bases are TGTGCCAGCAGCTTAGCAGGGGGGTACCAAGAGACCCAGTACTTC. The J gene is TRBJ2-5, the V gene TRBV7-2, with D possibly called TRBD1 or TRBD2 (6 bases each). The CDR3 sequence is 15 residues long. V was clipped by 0 bases and J by 0 bases, with 8 bases between them. Germline loops: CDR1 SGHTA, CDR2 FQGNSA.

This clonotype occurred a few times. V is TRBV27 and J is TRBJ2-3; TRBD1 matches 9 bases. This CDR3 region has 19 residues. Germline assignment: CDR1 MNHEY and CDR2 SMNVEV (reference sequence). The ends lost 5 bases at V and 0 bases at J; junction bases unmatched: 15. The CDR3 DNA follows: TGTGCCAGCAGTGCGGACAGGGGCCCCCTATACGATAGCACAGATACGCAGTATTTT. It encodes CASSADRGPLYDSTDTQYF.

This sequence joins TRBV20-1 and TRBJ2-3, with 9 bases that match TRBD2. The CDR3 is made up of 15 amino acids. Trimming removed 4 bases from V and 7 bases from J; junction bases left unmatched: 12. CDR1 and CDR2 from the germline V gene are DFQATT and SNEGSKA (reference sequence). CDR3 DNA sequence: TGCAGTGCTACTAAGCGGGGGGCCTTCCCAAATACGCAGTATTTT. Protein: CSATKRGAFPNTQYF.